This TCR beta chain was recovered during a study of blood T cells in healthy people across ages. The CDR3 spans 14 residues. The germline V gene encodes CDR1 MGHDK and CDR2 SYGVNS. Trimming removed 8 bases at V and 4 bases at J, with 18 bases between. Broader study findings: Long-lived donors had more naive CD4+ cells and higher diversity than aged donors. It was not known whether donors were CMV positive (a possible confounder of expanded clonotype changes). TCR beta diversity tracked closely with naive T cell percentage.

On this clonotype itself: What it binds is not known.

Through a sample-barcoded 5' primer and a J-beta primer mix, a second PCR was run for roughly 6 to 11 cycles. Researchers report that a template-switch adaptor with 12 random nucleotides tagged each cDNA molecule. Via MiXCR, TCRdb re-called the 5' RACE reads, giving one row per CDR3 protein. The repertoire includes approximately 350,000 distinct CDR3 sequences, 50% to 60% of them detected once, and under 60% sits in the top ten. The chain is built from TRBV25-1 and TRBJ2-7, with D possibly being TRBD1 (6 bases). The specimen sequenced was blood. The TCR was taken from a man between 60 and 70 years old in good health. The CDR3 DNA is TGTGCCAGCTCGGAGGTGGCAGGGGTTTACGAGCAGTACTTC. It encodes CASSEVAGVYEQYF.